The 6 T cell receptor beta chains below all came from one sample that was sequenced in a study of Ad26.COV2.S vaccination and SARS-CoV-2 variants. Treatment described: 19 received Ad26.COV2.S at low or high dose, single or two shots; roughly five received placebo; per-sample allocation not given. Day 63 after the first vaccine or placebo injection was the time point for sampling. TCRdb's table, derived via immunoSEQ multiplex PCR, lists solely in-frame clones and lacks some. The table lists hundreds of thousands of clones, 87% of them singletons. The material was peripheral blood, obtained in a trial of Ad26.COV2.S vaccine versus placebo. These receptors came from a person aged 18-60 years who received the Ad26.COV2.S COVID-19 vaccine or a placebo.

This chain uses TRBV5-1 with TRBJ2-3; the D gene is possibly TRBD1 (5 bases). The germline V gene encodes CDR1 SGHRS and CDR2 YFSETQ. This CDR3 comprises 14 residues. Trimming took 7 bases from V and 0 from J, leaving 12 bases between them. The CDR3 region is CASQDTASTDTQYF. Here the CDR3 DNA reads TGCGCCAGCCAGGACACAGCTAGCACAGATACGCAGTATTTT.

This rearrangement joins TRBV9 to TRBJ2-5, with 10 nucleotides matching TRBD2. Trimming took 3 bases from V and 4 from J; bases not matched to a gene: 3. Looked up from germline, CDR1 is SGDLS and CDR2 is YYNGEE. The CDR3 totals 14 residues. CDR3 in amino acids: CASSASSGGETQYF. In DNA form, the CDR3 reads TGTGCCAGCAGCGCATCTAGCGGGGGAGAGACCCAGTACTTC. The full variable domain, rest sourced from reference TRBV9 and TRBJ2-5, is DSGVTQTPKHLITATGQRVTLRCSPRSGDLSVYWYQQSLDQGLQFLIQYYNGEERAKGNILERFSAQQFPDLHSELNLSSLELGDSALYFCASSASSGGETQYFGPGTRLLVL.

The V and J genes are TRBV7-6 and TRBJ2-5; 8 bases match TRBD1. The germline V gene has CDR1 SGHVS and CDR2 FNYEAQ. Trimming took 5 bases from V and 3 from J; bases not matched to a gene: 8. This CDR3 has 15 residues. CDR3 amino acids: CASSQGARSKETQYF. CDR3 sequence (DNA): TGTGCCAGCAGCCAGGGGGCAAGGAGTAAAGAGACCCAGTACTTC.

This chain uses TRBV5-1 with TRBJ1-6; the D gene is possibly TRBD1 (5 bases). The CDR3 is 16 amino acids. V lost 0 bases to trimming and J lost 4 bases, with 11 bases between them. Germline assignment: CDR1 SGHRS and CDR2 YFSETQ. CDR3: CASSLGGDFYNSPLHF. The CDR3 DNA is TGCGCCAGCAGCTTGGGGGGGGATTTTTATAATTCACCCCTCCACTTT.

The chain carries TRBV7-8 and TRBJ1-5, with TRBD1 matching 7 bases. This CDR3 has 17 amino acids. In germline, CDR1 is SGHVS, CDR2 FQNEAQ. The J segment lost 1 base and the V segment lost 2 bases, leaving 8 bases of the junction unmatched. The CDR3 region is CASSLQSGGRSNQPQHF. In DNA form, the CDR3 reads TGTGCCAGCAGCTTACAATCAGGGGGTCGGAGCAATCAGCCCCAGCATTTT.

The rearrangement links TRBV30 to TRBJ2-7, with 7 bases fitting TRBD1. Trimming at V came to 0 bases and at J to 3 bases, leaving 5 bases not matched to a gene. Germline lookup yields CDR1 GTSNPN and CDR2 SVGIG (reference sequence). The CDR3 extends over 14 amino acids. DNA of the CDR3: TGTGCCTGGAGTGTCCGGGACAGTAACTACGAGCAGTACTTC. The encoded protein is CAWSVRDSNYEQYF.